Listed below are T cell receptor beta chains from one sample, sequenced in a study of cytomegalovirus exposure and HLA in healthy donors. The protocol was immunoSEQ multiplex PCR, while the TCRdb copy is restricted to in-frame clones and leaves out a portion. The sample has some 140,000 clones, roughly 90% seen once. The sequenced material came from PBMCs. The receptor source for this set is a man aged 18 to 29 in good health and CMV-seronegative. Both conserved end residues are part of each CDR3. D genes are given only for firm matches. Not every row has a clone size; where given, it reads once, few, many or a size class.

v_gene	j_gene	abundance	d_gene	CDR3aa	CDR3nt
TRBV9	TRBJ2-3	-	TRBD2	CASSGGLGGDTQYF	TGTGCCAGCAGCGGTGGACTAGGTGGAGATACGCAGTATTTT
TRBV7-2	TRBJ2-2	-	-	CASSLLHTGELFF	TGTGCCAGCAGCTTACTCCACACCGGGGAGCTGTTTTTT
TRBV10-1	TRBJ2-7	-	TRBD1	CASRTGQGRYEQYF	TGCGCCAGCAGGACCGGACAGGGGAGGTACGAGCAGTACTTC
TRBV7-9	TRBJ2-2	-	-	CASSKESATGELFF	TGTGCCAGCAGCAAGGAGAGCGCGACCGGGGAGCTGTTTTTT
TRBV18	TRBJ1-5	-	TRBD1	CASSPGQDSNQPQHF	TGTGCCAGCTCACCAGGACAGGATAGCAATCAGCCCCAGCATTTT
TRBV5-6	TRBJ1-5	few	-	CASSLDRRQPQHF	TGTGCCAGCAGCTTGGACAGACGACAGCCCCAGCATTTT
TRBV6-1	TRBJ1-5	-	TRBD1	CASSELTGQGDQPQHF	TGTGCCAGCAGTGAATTAACGGGACAGGGGGATCAGCCCCAGCATTTT
TRBV7-9	TRBJ1-5	-	TRBD1	CASSSDRGYVMGKPQHF	TGTGCCAGCAGCTCGGACAGGGGGTATGTAATGGGTAAGCCCCAGCATTTT
TRBV28	TRBJ2-7	-	TRBD2	CASSLGTSIAYEQYF	TGTGCCAGCAGTTTAGGGACTAGCATTGCGTACGAGCAGTACTTC
TRBV5-1	TRBJ2-1	-	-	CASSLKDGVWNEQFF	TGCGCCAGCAGCTTGAAGGACGGGGTGTGGAATGAGCAGTTCTTC
TRBV30	TRBJ2-2	-	-	CACKGAEYATGELFF	TGTGCCTGCAAAGGGGCGGAATACGCCACCGGGGAGCTGTTTTTT
TRBV7-2	TRBJ1-1	-	TRBD1	CASGTGNTEAFF	TGTGCCTCCGGGACAGGGAACACTGAAGCTTTCTTT
TRBV19	TRBJ2-7	-	TRBD1	CASAHRGPAYEQYF	TGTGCCAGTGCCCACAGGGGTCCCGCCTACGAGCAGTACTTC
TRBV2	TRBJ2-1	-	-	CASRAVLGSSYNEQFF	TGTGCCAGCAGGGCCGTACTCGGGAGCTCCTACAATGAGCAGTTCTTC
TRBV6-1	TRBJ2-7	-	-	CASSVGQRSTYEQYF	TGTGCCAGCAGCGTCGGACAGCGGTCCACCTACGAGCAGTACTTC
TRBV28	TRBJ2-1	once	-	CASSLSSRGNEQFF	TGTGCCAGCAGTTTATCGTCACGGGGCAATGAGCAGTTCTTC
TRBV10-3	TRBJ2-7	-	TRBD1	CAINAGTGVIEQYF	TGTGCCATCAACGCCGGGACAGGGGTTATCGAGCAGTACTTC
TRBV28	TRBJ1-2	-	TRBD1	CASSSTGFHGYTF	TGTGCCAGCAGTTCGACAGGGTTTCATGGCTACACCTTC
TRBV6-5	TRBJ1-2	-	TRBD1	CASSYSLTGVYGYTF	TGTGCCAGCAGTTACTCCCTGACAGGGGTGTATGGCTACACCTTC
TRBV27	TRBJ2-7	-	TRBD2	CASSSQTRLAGVDEQYF	TGTGCCAGCAGTAGCCAGACGCGACTAGCGGGAGTAGATGAGCAGTACTTC
TRBV2	TRBJ2-2	-	-	CASSAQRNTGELFF	TGTGCCAGCAGTGCCCAGCGGAACACCGGGGAGCTGTTTTTT